Each of the 19 T cell receptor beta chains below was sequenced from the same sample in a study of T cells in localized non-small cell lung cancer. Sequencing used immunoSEQ multiplex PCR; TCRdb keeps in-frame clones, though not all of them. The sample lists 75,000 to 90,000 clones; just under 85% were seen once. Sequenced material: peripheral blood, taken before any cancer treatment. All receptors come from a man between 35 and 75 years old with stage I lung adenocarcinoma.

The V and J genes are TRBV28 and TRBJ2-3; no firm D call. The ends were cut back, 5 bases at V and 3 bases at J, with 18 bases in the middle. Germline V lookup: CDR1 MDHEN, CDR2 SYDVKM. This CDR3 spans 16 amino acids. The CDR3 DNA reads as TGTGCCAGCAGTCCCCCGATTGTGGGGAAGACAGATACGCAGTATTTT. Its protein is CASSPPIVGKTDTQYF.

The chain links TRBV2 to TRBJ2-5; 7 bases map to TRBD2. Per the germline V gene, CDR1 is SNHLY and CDR2 is FYNNEI. CDR3 size: 13 residues. The V segment lost 3 bases and the J segment 5 bases; nucleotides outside the gene matches: 3. The CDR3 reads CASSEREPETQYF. The CDR3 bases are TGTGCCAGCAGTGAGCGGGAGCCGGAGACCCAGTACTTC. The full variable domain, in which reference TRBV2 and TRBJ2-5 provide the parts outside the CDR3, is EPEVTQTPSHQVTQMGQEVILRCVPISNHLYFYWYRQILGQKVEFLVSFYNNEISEKSEIFDDQFSVERPDGSNFTLKIRSTKLEDSAMYFCASSEREPETQYFGPGTRLLVL.

The chain is built from TRBV7-2 and TRBJ2-3; no clear D. Per germline, CDR1 SGHTA and CDR2 FQGNSA. There are 12 residues in the CDR3. Trimming left V 8 bases short and J 9 bases short, with 15 bases between. The CDR3 sequence: CASSLRLETQYF. The CDR3 DNA sequence: TGTGCCAGCTCCCTAAGACTGGAGACGCAGTATTTT.

This clone was observed a single time. The rearrangement uses TRBV27 and TRBJ1-1; 8 bases agree with TRBD1. CDR1 and CDR2 from the germline V gene are MNHEY and SMNVEV (reference sequence). V was pared by 6 bases and J by 5 bases, with 11 bases of the junction left unmatched. The CDR3 has 15 amino acids. The CDR3 sequence is CASRPTGGRATEAFF. The CDR3 nucleotides read TGTGCCAGCAGGCCTACAGGGGGTCGAGCAACTGAAGCTTTCTTT.

The rearrangement joins TRBV30 to TRBJ1-5; a weak D match, TRBD1 (5 bases). The germline V and J ends were trimmed by 4 bases and 10 bases, with 20 bases remaining between them. This CDR3 region has 14 residues. Germline V lookup: CDR1 GTSNPN, CDR2 SVGIG (reference sequence). The CDR3 here is CAWKFGGVMGPQHF. The CDR3 nucleotides are TGTGCCTGGAAGTTCGGAGGGGTGATGGGACCCCAGCATTTT.

The chain carries TRBV9 and TRBJ2-1, with 9 bases lining up with TRBD2. The CDR3 consists of 14 residues. Germline-derived CDR1 and CDR2 are SGDLS and YYNGEE. The J segment lost 7 bases and the V segment lost 8 bases, leaving 10 bases of the junction unmatched. The CDR3, as DNA: TGTGCCAGTTCCACGGGGCTAGCGGGAAATGAGCAGTTCTTC. It codes for CASSTGLAGNEQFF.

A word on this clone: Other nucleotide sequences in the sample specify the same CDR3. The J gene is TRBJ2-5, the V gene TRBV11-2, with 9 bases aligning to TRBD1. V gave up 1 base and J gave up 0 bases; unmatched junction bases: 0. The CDR3 has 15 residues. Germline lookup yields CDR1 SGHAT and CDR2 FQNNGV. CDR3 bases: TGTGCCAGCAGCTTAGGGGACAGGGACCAAGAGACCCAGTACTTC. Translated: CASSLGDRDQETQYF.

This chain uses TRBV6-5 with TRBJ2-7; TRBD2 agrees at 7 bases. Germline CDR1 and CDR2: MNHEY and SVGAGI. The V gene end was trimmed by 4 bases and the J gene end by 6 bases; junction bases not matched to a gene: 9. The CDR3 totals 14 residues. This chain's CDR3 is CASSFATSLSEQYF. DNA for the CDR3: TGTGCCAGCAGTTTCGCGACTAGCTTGAGCGAGCAGTACTTC.

This clone was observed a single time. The chain uses TRBV6-4 and TRBJ2-1; 10 bases are shared with TRBD2. V was clipped by 7 bases and J by 6 bases; unmatched bases: 12. This CDR3 spans 16 amino acids. The V gene's germline CDR1 is MRHNA and CDR2 SNTAGT. CDR3 region: CASTQKAGGPTNEQFF. CDR3 nucleotides: TGTGCCAGCACCCAGAAAGCGGGAGGGCCCACCAATGAGCAGTTCTTC.

This chain connects TRBV18 to TRBJ2-2, with 14 bases fitting TRBD2. Losses at the gene ends were 0 bases for V and 1 base for J; bases not matched to a gene: 1. CDR1 is KGHSH and CDR2 is LQKENI in the germline V gene. The CDR3 has 18 residues. The CDR3 DNA sequence: TGTGCCAGCTCACCACCGGGACTAGCGGGGGTGAACACCGGGGAGCTGTTTTTT. It specifies CASSPPGLAGVNTGELFF.

The V gene is TRBV19, the J gene TRBJ2-7; tentatively, D is TRBD2 (6 bases). This CDR3 has 14 residues. Trimming cost V 4 bases and J 2 bases, with 12 bases left between them. CDR1 is LNHDA, CDR2 SQIVND, per germline (reference sequence). The CDR3 loop reads CASSRGGGPYEQYF. In DNA form, the CDR3 reads TGTGCCAGTAGTAGGGGAGGAGGGCCCTACGAGCAGTACTTC. The full variable domain, its missing parts supplied by reference TRBV19 and TRBJ2-7, is DGGITQSPKYLFRKEGQNVTLSCEQNLNHDAMYWYRQDPGQGLRLIYYSQIVNDFQKGDIAEGYSVSREKKESFPLTVTSAQKNPTAFYLCASSRGGGPYEQYFGPGTRLTVT.

The genes are TRBV7-2 and TRBJ1-1; 7 nucleotides match TRBD1. This CDR3 is 16 amino acids long. The germline gives CDR1 SGHTA, CDR2 FQGNSA. The J segment lost 0 bases and the V segment lost 4 bases, leaving 8 bases of the junction unmatched. The DNA for the CDR3 is TGTGCCAGCAGCTCAGGCACAGGGGCCATGAACACTGAAGCTTTCTTT. Translation gives CASSSGTGAMNTEAFF.

The rearrangement joins TRBV6-5 to TRBJ2-3; D not certain. Germline loops: CDR1 MNHEY, CDR2 SVGAGI. V was trimmed by 4 bases and J by 5 bases, leaving 7 bases between them. The CDR3 has 12 amino acids. As DNA, the CDR3 is TGTGCCAGCAGTTCAGACGGAGATACGCAGTATTTT. Translated, it gives CASSSDGDTQYF.

The rearrangement uses TRBV9 and TRBJ2-5; D possibly corresponds to TRBD2 (6 bases). V was trimmed by 3 bases and J by 4 bases, leaving 13 bases between them. CDR1 SGDLS and CDR2 YYNGEE come from the germline V gene. This CDR3 spans 14 amino acids. CDR3 in DNA: TGTGCCAGCAGCGAGGGCGGGGCCGGAGAGACCCAGTACTTC. This codes for CASSEGGAGETQYF.

This clone occurred a few times. The CDR3 DNA reads as TGTGCCTGGGGGACTCCTAGCAATCAGCCCCAGCATTTT. This codes for CAWGTPSNQPQHF. V usage is TRBV30 and J usage is TRBJ1-5; possible D gene TRBD1, 5 bases. The ends were cut back, 5 bases at V and 0 bases at J, with 8 bases in the middle. CDR3 length: 13 residues. In germline, CDR1 is GTSNPN, CDR2 SVGIG (reference sequence).

The V gene is TRBV10-1, the J gene TRBJ2-3; 8 bases map to TRBD2. The germline V gene encodes CDR1 WNHNN and CDR2 SYGVQD (reference sequence). This CDR3 contains 13 residues. V lost 2 bases to trimming and J lost 12 bases; unmatched junction nucleotides: 7. The CDR3 DNA is TGCGCCAGCAGTGAGAGCCCGGGACTAGGACAGTATTTT. It is translated as CASSESPGLGQYF.

This chain uses TRBV6-1 with TRBJ2-1, with D possibly being TRBD1 (5 bases). V was pared by 7 bases and J by 0 bases, with 10 bases between. The germline gives CDR1 MNHNS, CDR2 SASEGT. The CDR3 runs to 14 residues. The CDR3 region is CASMRQISYNEQFF. For the CDR3, the DNA is TGTGCCAGCATGAGACAGATCTCCTACAATGAGCAGTTCTTC.

V is TRBV18 and J is TRBJ2-7, with 7 nucleotides matching TRBD1. Trimming removed 1 base from V and 2 bases from J; junction bases left unmatched: 2. The CDR3 runs to 14 residues. Germline V gene sequence: CDR1 KGHSH, CDR2 LQKENI. Here the CDR3 reads CASSPRTGAYEQYF. The DNA of the CDR3 is TGTGCCAGCTCACCACGCACAGGGGCCTACGAGCAGTACTTC. The complete variable domain, with remaining parts taken from reference TRBV18 and TRBJ2-7, reads NAGVMQNPRHLVRRRGQEARLRCSPMKGHSHVYWYRQLPEEGLKFMVYLQKENIIDESGMPKERFSAEFPKEGPSILRIQQVVRGDSAAYFCASSPRTGAYEQYFGPGTRLTVT.

The chain couples TRBV5-5 to TRBJ2-1, with 13 bases lining up with TRBD2. V was pared by 1 base and J by 7 bases, with 5 bases of the junction left unmatched. The CDR3 has 16 amino acids. CDR1 and CDR2 (germline): SGHKS, YYEKEE (reference sequence). The CDR3 sequence is CASSLRTSGRRNEQFF. CDR3 bases: TGTGCCAGCAGCTTGAGGACTAGCGGGAGAAGGAATGAGCAGTTCTTC.